Each of the 30 T cell receptor beta chains below was sequenced from the same sample in a study of cytomegalovirus exposure and HLA in healthy donors. Vbeta (60) and Jbeta (13) primers were used in the PCR. TCRdb's table, derived via immunoSEQ multiplex PCR, lists solely in-frame clones and lacks some. The sample records 90,000 to 150,000 clones, about 73% being singletons. Sequenced input: PBMCs. The receptors derive from a woman aged 40 to 50 in good health and CMV-seropositive.

The chain combines TRBV5-1 with TRBJ2-7, with 9 bases aligning to TRBD2. V lost 1 base, J lost 2 bases, and 4 bases stayed unmatched. In germline, CDR1 is SGHRS, CDR2 YFSETQ. The CDR3 length is 15 residues. CDR3 protein: CASSLIAGGTYEQYF. In nucleotides, the CDR3 is TGCGCCAGCAGCTTGATCGCGGGGGGGACCTACGAGCAGTACTTC.

The V call is TRBV6-5, the J call TRBJ1-6; a weak D match, TRBD1 (6 bases). The CDR3 is 15 amino acids. The V end lost 5 bases, the J end lost 8 bases, and 16 bases lay between the germline ends. Per germline, CDR1 MNHEY and CDR2 SVGAGI. CDR3 amino acids: CASSGGGRIYSPLHF. Written as DNA, the CDR3 is TGTGCCAGCAGTGGGGGGGGCCGTATCTATTCACCCCTCCACTTT.

The chain carries TRBV2 and TRBJ2-7; no definite D call. Germline values: CDR1 SNHLY, CDR2 FYNNEI. The CDR3 has 11 residues. V lost 6 bases and J lost 3, with 6 bases in between. In nucleotides, the CDR3 is TGTGCCAGCAGCCCTTTCTACGAGCAGTACTTC. It is translated as CASSPFYEQYF.

The J gene is TRBJ1-4, the V gene TRBV19; weak D call: TRBD1 (6 bases). The CDR3 loop spans 14 amino acids. The V end was cut by 1 base, the J end by 8 bases, with 11 bases between. Germline CDR1 and CDR2: LNHDA and SQIVND (reference sequence). CDR3 loop: CASSIGRTEEKLFF. DNA for the CDR3: TGTGCCAGTAGTATAGGGCGGACAGAGGAAAAACTGTTTTTT.

The V and J genes are TRBV7-2 and TRBJ1-6, with 8 bases fitting TRBD1. This CDR3 is built from 15 residues. The germline CDR1 and CDR2 sequences are SGHTA and FQGNSA. V dropped 4 bases and J dropped 10; count of bases not matched to a gene: 9. The CDR3 is CASSSLRTGNSPLHF. As DNA, the CDR3 is TGTGCCAGCAGCTCACTCCGGACAGGGAACTCACCCCTCCACTTT.

The chain combines TRBV9 with TRBJ2-1; D call uncertain. The CDR3 length is 16 residues. V lost 3 bases, J lost 0 bases, and 13 bases lay in between. The V gene's germline CDR1 is SGDLS and CDR2 YYNGEE. The CDR3 loop is CASSAGYSSSYNEQFF. The CDR3 DNA reads as TGTGCCAGCAGCGCCGGTTACAGCAGCTCCTACAATGAGCAGTTCTTC. The full variable domain, rest sourced from reference TRBV9 and TRBJ2-1, is DSGVTQTPKHLITATGQRVTLRCSPRSGDLSVYWYQQSLDQGLQFLIQYYNGEERAKGNILERFSAQQFPDLHSELNLSSLELGDSALYFCASSAGYSSSYNEQFFGPGTRLTVL.

This clone turned up a few times. The chain has TRBV7-3 and TRBJ2-2; D is undetermined. The germline CDR1 and CDR2 sequences are SGHTA and FQGTGA. V gave up 8 bases and J gave up 0 bases, with 4 bases separating them. The CDR3 extends over 12 amino acids. CDR3 region: CASQTNTGELFF. For the CDR3, the DNA is TGTGCCAGCCAGACGAACACCGGGGAGCTGTTTTTT.

As regards this clone: Other DNA sequences of this sample code for an identical CDR3. CDR3 protein: CASSVVGDTYNEQFF. The CDR3 coding sequence is TGTGCCAGCAGCGTAGTCGGGGACACTTACAATGAGCAGTTCTTC. The rearrangement joins TRBV9 to TRBJ2-1; D possibly corresponds to TRBD1 (6 bases). The CDR3 runs to 15 residues. CDR1 is SGDLS and CDR2 is YYNGEE in the germline V gene. The V gene lost 0 bases and the J gene lost 4 bases, with 11 bases spanning the gap. Filled out from reference TRBV9 and TRBJ2-1, the complete variable domain reads DSGVTQTPKHLITATGQRVTLRCSPRSGDLSVYWYQQSLDQGLQFLIQYYNGEERAKGNILERFSAQQFPDLHSELNLSSLELGDSALYFCASSVVGDTYNEQFFGPGTRLTVL.

This chain uses TRBV5-1 with TRBJ2-2; 10 positions match TRBD1. The germline gives CDR1 SGHRS, CDR2 YFSETQ. The CDR3 runs to 16 residues. V shed 4 bases, J shed 3 bases, and the junction held 6 bases outside the gene matches. Written as DNA, the CDR3 is TGCGCCAGCAGCAGCGTGACAGGGGGCCACACCGGGGAGCTGTTTTTT. It encodes CASSSVTGGHTGELFF.

The chain combines TRBV7-8 with TRBJ1-2; D is uncertain. There are 15 residues in the CDR3. Deletions cut 5 bases from V and 4 bases from J, with 17 bases between. Germline V gene lookup returns CDR1 SGHVS and CDR2 FQNEAQ. The CDR3 here is CASSPQPVAPYGYTF. The CDR3 DNA reads TGTGCCAGCAGCCCCCAACCCGTAGCGCCCTATGGCTACACCTTC.

The chain recombines TRBV9 with TRBJ2-7, with D possibly matching TRBD2 (6 bases). V lost 8 bases and J 0 bases, leaving 15 bases between the germline ends. This CDR3 contains 14 residues. CDR1 and CDR2 (germline): SGDLS, YYNGEE. Here the CDR3 DNA reads TGTGCCAGTACACGCGGGGATCTCTCCTACGAGCAGTACTTC. As protein: CASTRGDLSYEQYF.

The V call is TRBV7-3, the J call TRBJ1-1; tentative D call: TRBD1 (5 bases). Germline V gene data show CDR1 as SGHTA and CDR2 as FQGTGA. V was shortened by 3 bases and J by 4 bases, with 9 bases between the two germline ends. The CDR3 is 13 residues long. The CDR3 here is CASSFREGTEAFF. CDR3 DNA sequence: TGTGCCAGCAGCTTCAGGGAGGGCACTGAAGCTTTCTTT.

This sequence joins TRBV7-9 and TRBJ2-5; D unresolved. Per germline, CDR1 SEHNR and CDR2 FQNEAQ (reference sequence). The CDR3 consists of 14 residues. V was clipped by 2 bases and J by 2 bases, with 9 bases between them. CDR3 DNA sequence: TGTGCCAGCAGCTTATCCCTTAATCAAGAGACCCAGTACTTC. Protein sequence: CASSLSLNQETQYF.

This clone was recorded only once. The chain links TRBV7-9 to TRBJ2-7; a weak D match, TRBD1 (5 bases). CDR3 length: 15 amino acids. Per germline, CDR1 SEHNR and CDR2 FQNEAQ (reference sequence). The ends were cut back, 0 bases at V and 1 base at J, with 10 bases in the middle. CDR3 nucleotides: TGTGCCAGCAGCTTAGCGCAGGGTAGGTCCTACGAGCAGTACTTC. Its translation: CASSLAQGRSYEQYF.

The chain is built from TRBV2 and TRBJ1-2; no firm D call. V lost 5 bases to trimming and J lost 4 bases, with 14 bases between them. The CDR3 is 14 residues long. Per the germline V gene, CDR1 is SNHLY and CDR2 is FYNNEI. CDR3 bases: TGTGCCAGCAGTAGGTCTGGGCGGGCCTATGGCTACACCTTC. Protein: CASSRSGRAYGYTF.

This rearrangement joins TRBV9 to TRBJ1-1, with TRBD1 matching 7 bases. V lost 0 bases, J lost 8 bases, and 7 bases stayed unmatched. Germline CDR1 reads SGDLS; CDR2 reads YYNGEE. This CDR3 comprises 14 residues. This CDR3 is CASSVVGGTGEAFF. The CDR3 bases are TGTGCCAGCAGCGTAGTAGGGGGCACTGGCGAAGCTTTCTTT.

V is TRBV29-1 and J is TRBJ2-2, with TRBD2 matching over 10 bases. The V gene end was trimmed by 6 bases and the J gene end by 0 bases; junction bases not matched to a gene: 4. Germline V gene sequence: CDR1 SQVTM, CDR2 ANQGSEA. The CDR3 has 15 amino acids. The CDR3: CSVAGLAANTGELFF. Written as DNA, the CDR3 is TGCAGCGTGGCCGGACTAGCGGCGAACACCGGGGAGCTGTTTTTT.

A word on this clone: Other nucleotide sequences from this sample produce the same CDR3. The rearrangement joins TRBV7-2 to TRBJ2-7, with TRBD1 identical over 10 bases. The germline V gene encodes CDR1 SGHTA and CDR2 FQGNSA. The CDR3 is made up of 14 amino acids. With 5 bases clipped from V and 1 base from J, the junction kept 2 bases outside the gene matches. Written as DNA, the CDR3 is TGTGCCAGCAGCAGGGACAGGGGATCCTACGAGCAGTACTTC. Protein product: CASSRDRGSYEQYF.

J is TRBJ1-6 and V is TRBV5-1; 8 nucleotides match TRBD1. Germline CDR1 and CDR2: SGHRS and YFSETQ. The CDR3 has 18 residues. The V gene end was trimmed by 1 base and the J gene end by 3 bases; junction bases not matched to a gene: 9. The DNA for the CDR3 is TGCGCCAGCAGCTTGTCCGGACAGGGAAGGGGCTATAATTCACCCCTCCACTTT. It translates to CASSLSGQGRGYNSPLHF.

This clone appeared a few times. This chain uses TRBV7-2 with TRBJ2-3, with a tentative D call TRBD1 (5 bases). Germline CDR1 is SGHTA and CDR2 is FQGNSA. This CDR3 contains 18 residues. V dropped 1 base and J dropped 4 bases, with 21 bases sitting between them. Here the CDR3 DNA reads TGTGCCAGCAGCTTAGACAGGCCTTTAACGGTGTTTGCAGATACGCAGTATTTT. The encoded protein is CASSLDRPLTVFADTQYF.

This clone has just one count. V and J are TRBV27 and TRBJ1-2; D may be TRBD1 (6 bases). This CDR3 comprises 14 residues. Germline V gene sequence: CDR1 MNHEY, CDR2 SMNVEV (reference sequence). Deletions cut 6 bases from V and 8 bases from J, with 19 bases between. The CDR3 is CASSRTGTAEGYTF. Here the CDR3 DNA reads TGTGCCAGCAGCCGAACAGGGACCGCAGAAGGCTACACCTTC.

The chain has TRBV9 and TRBJ2-1, with a possible D match to TRBD2 (6 bases). CDR1 is SGDLS, CDR2 YYNGEE, per germline. Deletions cut 0 bases from V and 7 bases from J, with 14 bases between. The CDR3 length is 15 residues. The CDR3 loop is CASSVAGGFMNEQFF. The CDR3 DNA is TGTGCCAGCAGCGTAGCTGGAGGGTTCATGAATGAGCAGTTCTTC.

The V gene is TRBV11-2, the J gene TRBJ2-6; the D gene is possibly TRBD2 (6 bases). This CDR3 spans 14 amino acids. CDR1 SGHAT and CDR2 FQNNGV come from the germline V gene. The V end lost 8 bases, the J end lost 3 bases, and 11 bases lay between the germline ends. The CDR3 loop is CASDGGFGANVLTF. CDR3 bases: TGTGCCAGCGATGGAGGGTTTGGGGCCAACGTCCTGACTTTC.

The CDR3 DNA reads TGCAGCGTTGAAGGCCCAGGGACTGTACGTAACTATGGCTACACCTTC. Translating gives CSVEGPGTVRNYGYTF. This rearrangement joins TRBV29-1 to TRBJ1-2; tentative D call: TRBD1 (5 bases). Trimming pared 1 base from V and 1 base from J, leaving 16 bases between. The CDR3 spans 16 residues. CDR1 SQVTM and CDR2 ANQGSEA come from the germline V gene.

V usage is TRBV4-2 and J usage is TRBJ1-4; no clear D. The CDR3 has 16 amino acids. V dropped 3 bases and J dropped 3 bases, with 14 bases sitting between them. Looked up from germline, CDR1 is LGHNA and CDR2 is YNFKEQ. The CDR3 region is CASSQRAGVPNEKLFF. The CDR3 DNA reads as TGTGCCAGCAGCCAGAGGGCCGGGGTCCCTAATGAAAAACTGTTTTTT.

The J gene is TRBJ1-1, the V gene TRBV7-2; unclear D gene. V shed 1 base and J shed 9 bases, with 15 bases lying between them. CDR3 length: 14 residues. The germline V gene encodes CDR1 SGHTA and CDR2 FQGNSA. DNA of the CDR3: TGTGCCAGCAGCTTAGACGTCAGCGGGAAAAAAGCTTTCTTT. Translated: CASSLDVSGKKAFF.

This chain joins TRBV4-1 and TRBJ1-1, with D unresolved. In germline, CDR1 is MGHRA, CDR2 YSYEKL. V dropped 1 base and J dropped 0 bases, with 6 bases sitting between them. This CDR3 is built from 14 residues. In nucleotides, the CDR3 is TGCGCCAGCAGCCAAGCCCCAATGAACACTGAAGCTTTCTTT. It encodes CASSQAPMNTEAFF.

This chain connects TRBV9 to TRBJ1-3; D remains ambiguous. Trimming removed 3 bases from V and 7 bases from J, with 11 bases in between. The CDR3 covers 13 residues. Looked up from germline, CDR1 is SGDLS and CDR2 is YYNGEE. The CDR3 loop reads CASSDYLGNTIYF. The CDR3 DNA reads as TGTGCCAGCAGCGACTATCTTGGGAACACCATATATTTT.

This clone was seen more than once but under ten times. The chain employs TRBV19 and TRBJ2-3; the D gene is possibly TRBD2 (6 bases). CDR1 and CDR2 from the germline V gene are LNHDA and SQIVND (reference sequence). V was clipped by 8 bases and J by 1 base, with 13 bases between them. This CDR3 contains 14 residues. The DNA of the CDR3 is TGTGCCAGTCGGACTATCTATGGCACAGATACGCAGTATTTT. This codes for CASRTIYGTDTQYF.

This clone was seen more than once but under ten times. The rearrangement links TRBV29-1 to TRBJ1-2; no clear D. Trimming pared 0 bases from V and 4 bases from J, leaving 12 bases between. This CDR3 region has 14 residues. Germline V gene data show CDR1 as SQVTM and CDR2 as ANQGSEA. The CDR3 nucleotides are TGCAGCGTTGAAGATGAAGAGTATGTCTATGGCTACACCTTC. Translation: CSVEDEEYVYGYTF.